Each of the 26 T cell receptor beta chains below was sequenced from the same sample in a study of T cell repertoires in cytomegalovirus infection (dated by TCRdb to between 2019 and 2020). Sequencing was performed on an Illumina HiSeq 1500. Starting from the raw public reads, TCRdb applied fastp trimming at Q25, assembled clones with MiXCR and retained in-frame beta chains. Identical CDR3 proteins give one entry, which carries the most common genes and DNA. Here the sample has about 360,000 distinct CDR3 sequences; 18% occur a single time. The top ten hold less than 9.5% of the sample. The sample was PBMCs. The receptors were sampled from a human donor in good health (CMV status not recorded). Some clones in this sample may be carry-over from other donors' samples.

In this sample, this clonotype turned up many times. V usage is TRBV7-2 and J usage is TRBJ2-1; 7 bases align to TRBD1. Germline V gene data show CDR1 as SGHTA and CDR2 as FQGNSA. Trimming cost V 3 bases and J 7 bases; bases outside gene matches: 0. The length of the CDR3 is 12 residues. CDR3 amino acids: CASSLTGNEQFF. The DNA for the CDR3 is TGTGCCAGCAGCTTGACAGGGAATGAGCAGTTCTTC.

The chain carries TRBV12-3 or TRBV12-4 and TRBJ1-4; 9 nucleotides line up with TRBD1. After removal of 6 bases from V and 7 bases from J, the junction contained 6 bases not matched to a gene. The CDR3 is made up of 14 amino acids. CDR3 sequence reads: CASRQTGGTEKLFF. CDR3 nucleotides: TGTGCCAGCAGACAAACAGGGGGCACTGAAAAACTGTTTTTT.

The sample holds a few counts of this clonotype. The rearrangement uses TRBV18 and TRBJ2-1; 7 positions match TRBD2. The CDR3 runs to 15 residues. V was pared by 4 bases and J by 13 bases, with 16 bases of the junction left unmatched. Germline V gene data show CDR1 as KGHSH and CDR2 as LQKENI. CDR3 loop: CASSQTSEAIRGQFF. The CDR3 nucleotides are TGTGCCAGCTCACAAACTAGCGAGGCTATCAGAGGACAGTTCTTC.

This clonotype was recorded many times. V usage is TRBV7-2 and J usage is TRBJ1-5, with 7 bases lining up with TRBD1. The germline CDR1 and CDR2 sequences are SGHTA and FQGNSA. This CDR3 is built from 15 residues. J gave up 6 bases and V 4 bases, and 9 bases lay outside the gene matches. Here the CDR3 reads CASSSYRGVGQPQHF. The CDR3 DNA follows: TGTGCCAGCAGCTCGTACAGGGGCGTAGGTCAGCCCCAGCATTTT.

This clonotype appeared many times. The chain carries TRBV2 and TRBJ2-3; no firm D call. This CDR3 region has 15 residues. Germline CDR1 reads SNHLY; CDR2 reads FYNNEI. With 2 bases removed from V and 4 bases from J, the gap between germline ends came to 13 bases. CDR3 protein: CASSESVADADTQYF. CDR3 nucleotides: TGTGCCAGCAGTGAAAGTGTCGCCGACGCAGATACGCAGTATTTT.

This clonotype was observed at least ten times. The chain recombines TRBV7-9 with TRBJ2-3; D is ambiguous. The V gene's germline CDR1 is SEHNR and CDR2 FQNEAQ (reference sequence). V was cut by 5 bases and J by 3 bases, with 6 bases left in between. The CDR3 length is 12 residues. The CDR3 spells CASSQETDTQYF. The CDR3 bases are TGTGCCAGCAGCCAAGAAACAGATACGCAGTATTTT.

The CDR3 DNA sequence: TGCGCCAGCAGCCAAGAACCGGGGAGCTCCTACAATGAGCAGTTCTTC. This translates into CASSQEPGSSYNEQFF. The chain uses TRBV4-1 and TRBJ2-1; weak D call: TRBD2 (5 bases). The V gene's germline CDR1 is MGHRA and CDR2 YSYEKL. CDR3 length: 16 residues. The V end was cut by 0 bases, the J end by 0 bases, with 9 bases between.

This clonotype has a count of ten or more. This chain joins TRBV7-2 and TRBJ2-2, with 8 nucleotides matching TRBD1. From germline, CDR1 is SGHTA and CDR2 FQGNSA. V was pared by 3 bases and J by 4 bases, with 7 bases of the junction left unmatched. The CDR3 is 16 amino acids. The CDR3 here is CASSFQTGVGTGELFF. DNA of the CDR3: TGTGCCAGCAGCTTCCAGACAGGGGTGGGCACCGGGGAGCTGTTTTTT.

In this sample, this clonotype turned up many times. The J gene is TRBJ1-2, the V gene TRBV19, with D tentatively TRBD1 (6 bases). V gave up 6 bases and J gave up 4 bases, with 18 bases separating them. Germline loops: CDR1 LNHDA, CDR2 SQIVND (reference sequence). The CDR3 length is 15 residues. The CDR3, as DNA: TGTGCCAGTAGGAATCCACAGGGAGCCTTCTATGGCTACACCTTC. It codes for CASRNPQGAFYGYTF.

The V gene is TRBV29-1, the J gene TRBJ2-5, with D possibly matching TRBD2 (5 bases). The V end lost 4 bases, the J end lost 5 bases, and 5 bases lay between the germline ends. Germline loops: CDR1 SQVTM, CDR2 ANQGSEA. CDR3 length: 10 amino acids. CDR3 DNA sequence: TGCAGCGTTGGGAGGGAGACCCAGTACTTC. It codes for CSVGRETQYF.

This clonotype appeared a few times. This chain connects TRBV4-1 to TRBJ2-1, with D possibly matching TRBD2 (7 bases). This CDR3 contains 17 residues. The germline gives CDR1 MGHRA, CDR2 YSYEKL. The germline V and J ends were trimmed by 3 bases and 5 bases, with 20 bases remaining between them. The CDR3 sequence is CASSHRPWRGPNNEQFF. The CDR3, as DNA: TGCGCCAGCAGCCACCGACCGTGGCGGGGGCCCAACAATGAGCAGTTCTTC.

This clonotype has a count of ten or more. The chain has TRBV7-2 and TRBJ2-6, with D unresolved. CDR1 SGHTA and CDR2 FQGNSA come from the germline V gene. The CDR3 spans 15 residues. V was trimmed by 3 bases and J by 0 bases, leaving 6 bases between them. The CDR3 region is CASSFRFSGANVLTF. The CDR3 DNA follows: TGTGCCAGCAGCTTTCGGTTCTCTGGGGCCAACGTCCTGACTTTC.

This chain connects TRBV28 to TRBJ1-2; D not resolved. CDR3 length: 13 residues. CDR1 and CDR2 from the germline V gene are MDHEN and SYDVKM. Trimming left V 6 bases short and J 4 bases short, with 12 bases between. CDR3 sequence: CASSRSWSYGYTF. The CDR3 bases are TGTGCCAGCAGCCGGAGTTGGTCCTATGGCTACACCTTC.

The chain joins TRBV6-1 to TRBJ1-1; D call uncertain. Germline-derived CDR1 and CDR2 are MNHNS and SASEGT. V was shortened by 6 bases and J by 11 bases, with 19 bases between the two germline ends. The CDR3 has 13 amino acids. CDR3 loop: CASRQAWAEGAFF. The CDR3 region has the DNA TGTGCCAGCAGGCAAGCGTGGGCCGAAGGGGCTTTCTTT.

The genes are TRBV7-9 and TRBJ1-4; no firm D call. V was pared by 5 bases and J by 14 bases, with 18 bases between. The CDR3 covers 13 residues. Per the germline V gene, CDR1 is SEHNR and CDR2 is FQNEAQ (reference sequence). The chain's CDR3 is CASSRMGWEELFF. As DNA, the CDR3 is TGTGCCAGCAGCCGGATGGGGTGGGAAGAGCTGTTTTTT.

This clonotype was recorded only once. The rearrangement joins TRBV7-2 to TRBJ1-3; 10 positions agree with TRBD1. Trimming at V came to 0 bases and at J to 2 bases, leaving 1 base not matched to a gene. The CDR3 runs to 16 residues. Germline CDR1 reads SGHTA; CDR2 reads FQGNSA. The CDR3, as DNA: TGTGCCAGCAGCTTAGCAGGGACAGGGGCTGGAAACACCATATATTTT. It encodes CASSLAGTGAGNTIYF.

This rearrangement joins TRBV20-1 to TRBJ2-5; no firm D call. V lost 6 bases to trimming and J lost 1 base, with 15 bases between them. The CDR3 runs to 14 residues. Germline V gene data show CDR1 as DFQATT and CDR2 as SNEGSKA (reference sequence). The CDR3 DNA is TGCAGTGCCAGTACTACGACACTCCAAGAGACCCAGTACTTC. This codes for CSASTTTLQETQYF.

This clonotype was observed a few times. The genes are TRBV7-6 and TRBJ2-2, with D maybe TRBD2 (6 bases). CDR1 and CDR2 (germline): SGHVS, FNYEAQ. CDR3 length: 16 amino acids. Trimming removed 5 bases at V and 6 bases at J, with 19 bases between. The CDR3, as DNA: TGTGCCAGCAGCGCCCGGAGGGAACCTGACCCCGGGGAGCTGTTTTTT. Translation gives CASSARREPDPGELFF.

This clonotype was counted ten times or more. The chain employs TRBV7-8 and TRBJ2-7; D remains unclear. The CDR3 is 16 residues long. Germline V lookup: CDR1 SGHVS, CDR2 FQNEAQ. V lost 3 bases and J 1 base, leaving 16 bases between the germline ends. CDR3 in DNA: TGTGCCAGCAGCTTTAACTCCGGGTCTTCGTCCTACGAGCAGTACTTC. Translation gives CASSFNSGSSSYEQYF.

The V and J genes are TRBV20-1 and TRBJ1-1; D gene unclear. The germline CDR1 and CDR2 sequences are DFQATT and SNEGSKA (reference sequence). The CDR3 contains 11 residues. Trimming took 5 bases from V and 4 from J, leaving 8 bases between them. This CDR3 is CSAPDTTEAFF. CDR3 DNA sequence: TGCAGTGCTCCCGACACCACTGAAGCTTTCTTT.

This clonotype was picked up a small number of times. This chain uses TRBV10-3 with TRBJ2-3; tentative D call: TRBD2 (5 bases). The germline V and J ends were trimmed by 6 bases and 0 bases, with 13 bases remaining between them. There are 15 residues in the CDR3. The germline gives CDR1 ENHRY, CDR2 SYGVKD. As DNA, the CDR3 is TGTGCCATCAGCGAGGGCAGCGGTAGCACAGATACGCAGTATTTT. It encodes CAISEGSGSTDTQYF.

This clonotype occurred many times. The V call is TRBV6-2 or TRBV6-3, the J call TRBJ1-2; 10 bases agree with TRBD1. After removal of 6 bases from V and 7 bases from J, the junction contained 5 bases not matched to a gene. Germline V lookup: CDR1 MNHEY, CDR2 SVGEGT. This CDR3 contains 13 residues. The CDR3 here is CASRRQGARGYTF. The CDR3 coding sequence is TGTGCCAGCAGACGACAGGGGGCGCGTGGCTACACCTTC.

This clonotype showed up many times. The rearrangement links TRBV7-2 to TRBJ2-1, with D perhaps assigned TRBD1 or TRBD2 (5 bases each). This CDR3 region has 17 residues. The V end was cut by 3 bases, the J end by 7 bases, with 22 bases between. In germline, CDR1 is SGHTA, CDR2 FQGNSA. The CDR3 spells CASSFQGPGTSMNEQFF. CDR3 bases: TGTGCCAGCAGCTTCCAGGGCCCCGGAACTAGTATGAATGAGCAGTTCTTC. Looking up the rest from reference TRBV7-2 and TRBJ2-1 gives the full variable domain: GAGVSQSPSNKVTEKGKDVELRCDPISGHTALYWYRQSLGQGLEFLIYFQGNSAPDKSGLPSDRFSAERTGGSVSTLTIQRTQQEDSAVYLCASSFQGPGTSMNEQFFGPGTRLTVL.

The chain joins TRBV10-3 to TRBJ2-5; 10 positions agree with TRBD2. Trimming removed 3 bases from V and 4 bases from J; junction bases left unmatched: 11. Germline loops: CDR1 ENHRY, CDR2 SYGVKD. This CDR3 is built from 17 residues. CDR3 region: CAISEGRLAGVGETQYF. The CDR3, as DNA: TGTGCCATCAGTGAAGGGAGGCTAGCGGGAGTCGGAGAGACCCAGTACTTC.

This clonotype was detected a few times. The rearrangement links TRBV7-9 to TRBJ2-3; D possibly uses TRBD1 or TRBD2 (5 bases each). The CDR3 extends over 18 amino acids. Germline CDR1 and CDR2: SEHNR and FQNEAQ (reference sequence). V lost 5 bases and J 5 bases, leaving 26 bases between the germline ends. The CDR3 DNA follows: TGTGCCAGCAGCCCCCCGGGGCCCGGGCTTCGTGATGGAGATACGCAGTATTTT. Translating gives CASSPPGPGLRDGDTQYF.

The sample holds many counts of this clonotype. The chain links TRBV7-2 to TRBJ2-5, with 11 positions matching TRBD2. Germline assignment: CDR1 SGHTA and CDR2 FQGNSA. This CDR3 is built from 16 residues. V lost 3 bases to trimming and J lost 4 bases; unmatched junction nucleotides: 7. For the CDR3, the DNA is TGTGCCAGCAGCTTCTATCTAGCGGGAGGAGGAGAGACCCAGTACTTC. This gives the protein CASSFYLAGGGETQYF.